The 6 T cell receptor beta chains listed next were all sequenced from one sample in a study of regulatory T cells in long-lasting Graves disease. Time point here: newly diagnosed GD, antithyroid drugs for less than 3 months. From PBMCs, RNA was extracted and then used to make the TCR library. The TCR beta library used iRepertoire HTBI primers with Arm-PCR amplification of CDR3. TCRdb processed the multiplex PCR reads anew with MiXCR; each CDR3 protein has one entry. The sample records 450,000 to 600,000 distinct CDR3 sequences, 13% being singletons. This sample also belongs to another study, concerning T cells in Graves' hyperthyroidism and ophthalmopathy.

The sample consisted of peripheral blood mononuclear cells (PBMCs), taken at new diagnosis, from a patient treated with antithyroid drugs. The receptors were gathered from a man aged 25-40 years with Graves disease.

This clonotype has a count of ten or more. This chain connects TRBV15 to TRBJ1-1, with a tentative D call TRBD1 (5 bases). V lost 1 base to trimming and J lost 6 bases, with 15 bases between them. This CDR3 has 15 residues. Per the germline V gene, CDR1 is LNHNV and CDR2 is YYDKDF (reference sequence). This CDR3 reads CATSRARGSVAEAFF. As DNA, the CDR3 is TGTGCCACCAGCAGAGCCCGGGGCTCAGTGGCTGAAGCTTTCTTT. The variable domain in full, completed from reference TRBV15 and TRBJ1-1, reads DAMVIQNPRYQVTQFGKPVTLSCSQTLNHNVMYWYQQKSSQAPKLLFHYYDKDFNNEADTPDNFQSRRPNTSFCFLDIRSPGLGDTAMYLCATSRARGSVAEAFFGQGTRLTVV.

The V call is TRBV5-1, the J call TRBJ2-3; D call uncertain. The germline V gene encodes CDR1 SGHRS and CDR2 YFSETQ. The germline V and J ends were trimmed by 2 bases and 0 bases, with 7 bases remaining between them. The CDR3 is made up of 14 amino acids. The CDR3 is CASSFVPSTDTQYF. DNA of the CDR3: TGCGCCAGCAGCTTCGTCCCTAGCACAGATACGCAGTATTTT.

This clonotype has ten or more counts. The chain couples TRBV29-1 to TRBJ2-5, with TRBD2 matching 7 bases. Germline V CDR1 and CDR2: SQVTM, ANQGSEA. V gave up 1 base and J gave up 7 bases; unmatched junction bases: 18. The CDR3 spans 17 residues. In DNA, the CDR3 is TGCAGCGTTGAAGGGGGAGGGACTAACGGGGTCCGGGGGACCCAGTACTTC. As protein: CSVEGGGTNGVRGTQYF. Full variable domain (outside the CDR3, taken from reference TRBV29-1 and TRBJ2-5): SAVISQKPSRDICQRGTSLTIQCQVDSQVTMMFWYRQQPGQSLTLIATANQGSEATYESGFVIDKFPISRPNLTFSTLTVSNMSPEDSSIYLCSVEGGGTNGVRGTQYFGPGTRLLVL.

There are many counts of this clonotype. The chain carries TRBV20-1 and TRBJ1-5; D is ambiguous. Germline V CDR1 and CDR2: DFQATT, SNEGSKA (reference sequence). This CDR3 comprises 12 residues. Trimming removed 5 bases from V and 7 bases from J, with 12 bases in between. The DNA of the CDR3 is TGCAGTGCTGCCACTCCGCAGCAGCCCCAGCATTTT. Encoded protein: CSAATPQQPQHF.

This chain joins TRBV27 and TRBJ1-5; perhaps TRBD1 as D (6 bases). This CDR3 contains 20 residues. V lost 5 bases and J 0 bases, leaving 26 bases between the germline ends. Germline-derived CDR1 and CDR2 are MNHEY and SMNVEV (reference sequence). The chain's CDR3 is CASSPMPLQGTQYSNQPQHF. The DNA for the CDR3 is TGTGCCAGCAGTCCTATGCCCCTCCAGGGGACCCAGTATAGCAATCAGCCCCAGCATTTT.

The rearrangement uses TRBV6-2 or TRBV6-3 and TRBJ2-7; D not resolved. V was clipped by 8 bases and J by 3 bases, with 5 bases between them. CDR1 is MNHEY and CDR2 is SVGEGT in the germline V gene. CDR3 length equals 10 residues. CDR3 in amino acids: CASADYEQYF. The CDR3, as DNA: TGTGCCAGCGCAGACTACGAGCAGTACTTC.